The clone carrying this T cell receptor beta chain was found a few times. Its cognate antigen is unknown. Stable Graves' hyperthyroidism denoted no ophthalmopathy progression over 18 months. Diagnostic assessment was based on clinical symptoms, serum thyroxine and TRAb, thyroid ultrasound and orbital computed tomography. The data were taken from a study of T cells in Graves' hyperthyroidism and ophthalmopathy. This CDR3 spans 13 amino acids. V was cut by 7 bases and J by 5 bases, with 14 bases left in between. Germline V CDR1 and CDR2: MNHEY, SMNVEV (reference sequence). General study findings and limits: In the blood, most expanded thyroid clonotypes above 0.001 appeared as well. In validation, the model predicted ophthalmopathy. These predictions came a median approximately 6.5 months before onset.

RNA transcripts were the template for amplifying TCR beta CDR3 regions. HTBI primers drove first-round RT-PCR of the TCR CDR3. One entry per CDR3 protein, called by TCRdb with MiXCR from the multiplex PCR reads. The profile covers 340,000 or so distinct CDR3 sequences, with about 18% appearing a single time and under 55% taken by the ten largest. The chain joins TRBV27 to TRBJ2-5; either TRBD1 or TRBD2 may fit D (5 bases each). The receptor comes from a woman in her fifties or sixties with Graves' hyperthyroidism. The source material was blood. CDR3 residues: CASTGEGVETQYF. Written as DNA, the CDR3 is TGTGCCAGCACCGGGGAAGGGGTGGAGACCCAGTACTTC.